A selection of T cell receptor beta chains follows, all from one sample in a study of naive and memory T cell subsets. From the UMI-ligation and nested PCR reads, TCRdb called clonotypes with MiXCR, one entry per CDR3 protein. Of 130,000 to 150,000 distinct CDR3 sequences in the sample, approximately 17% are singletons; the top ten hold around 0.14%. Sequences were obtained from naive CD4+ T cells from blood. The receptors shown here come from a human donor in good health. CDR3s include the opening cysteine and the closing phenylalanine or tryptophan.

j_gene: TRBJ1-5; v_gene: TRBV7-9; CDR3aa: CASSKTGVPNQPQHF
j_gene: TRBJ2-3; v_gene: TRBV10-1; CDR3aa: CASSDGGTTDTQYF
j_gene: TRBJ1-1; v_gene: TRBV25-1; CDR3aa: CASSESREAFF
j_gene: TRBJ2-4; v_gene: TRBV20-1; CDR3aa: CSAAVPGTPKNIQYF
j_gene: TRBJ2-3; v_gene: TRBV20-1; CDR3aa: CSASQGASSDTQYF
j_gene: TRBJ2-1; v_gene: TRBV6-5; CDR3aa: CASKPGQGTYNEQFF
j_gene: TRBJ1-1; v_gene: TRBV4-1; CDR3aa: CASSQVGGTNTEAFF
j_gene: TRBJ1-1; v_gene: TRBV4-2; CDR3aa: CASSHSPENTEAFF
j_gene: TRBJ1-1; v_gene: TRBV30; CDR3aa: CAWHSPRMAFF
j_gene: TRBJ1-4; v_gene: TRBV4-1; CDR3aa: CASSQSRVWNEKLFF
j_gene: TRBJ1-3; v_gene: TRBV19; CDR3aa: CASQRADAGNTIYF
j_gene: TRBJ1-3; v_gene: TRBV28; CDR3aa: CASSATGGNSGNTIYF
j_gene: TRBJ2-7; v_gene: TRBV19; CDR3aa: CASSTGDSYEQYF
j_gene: TRBJ1-2; v_gene: TRBV6-5; CDR3aa: CASTTTGSYGYTF
j_gene: TRBJ2-4; v_gene: TRBV20-1; CDR3aa: CSARGGAKNIQYF
j_gene: TRBJ2-5; v_gene: TRBV5-1; CDR3aa: CASSSGLAAPEETQYF
j_gene: TRBJ1-2; v_gene: TRBV3-1; CDR3aa: CASSQDSSSGYTF
j_gene: TRBJ2-3; v_gene: TRBV5-1; CDR3aa: CASKGGTSTDTQYF
j_gene: TRBJ2-5; v_gene: TRBV9; CDR3aa: CASSGDRQETQYF
j_gene: TRBJ2-2; v_gene: TRBV3-2; CDR3aa: CASSQVQAGVNTGELFF
j_gene: TRBJ2-7; v_gene: TRBV7-2; CDR3aa: CASSAGTSVIYEQYF
j_gene: TRBJ2-1; v_gene: TRBV29-1; CDR3aa: CSAGAGTYNEQFF
j_gene: TRBJ2-1; v_gene: TRBV19; CDR3aa: CASSTWGEGYNEQFF
j_gene: TRBJ2-1; v_gene: TRBV7-2; CDR3aa: CASSSRRNEQFF
j_gene: TRBJ2-7; v_gene: TRBV6-6; CDR3aa: CASSPMPTAGSSYEQYF
j_gene: TRBJ2-1; v_gene: TRBV19; CDR3aa: CASSIEATSGPYNEQFF
j_gene: TRBJ2-7; v_gene: TRBV28; CDR3aa: CASSPPRALSYEQYF
j_gene: TRBJ2-7; v_gene: TRBV5-1; CDR3aa: CASSLGLTTSYEQYF
j_gene: TRBJ2-7; v_gene: TRBV11-1; CDR3aa: CASSLKHEQYF
j_gene: TRBJ1-6; v_gene: TRBV20-1; CDR3aa: CSARATGLTYNSPLHF
j_gene: TRBJ2-2; v_gene: TRBV5-6; CDR3aa: CASSPPSTWTGELFF
j_gene: TRBJ2-7; v_gene: TRBV3-1; CDR3aa: CASSLSGLAGGAGLSEQYF
j_gene: TRBJ2-4; v_gene: TRBV6-2/TRBV6-3; CDR3aa: CASSYSSGVRNIQYF
j_gene: TRBJ2-4; v_gene: TRBV11-1; CDR3aa: CASSSRGPTITNIQYF
j_gene: TRBJ2-3; v_gene: TRBV20-1; CDR3aa: CSYRGRGTDTQYF
j_gene: TRBJ2-7; v_gene: TRBV12-3/TRBV12-4; CDR3aa: CASARDSSPGEQYF
j_gene: TRBJ2-1; v_gene: TRBV4-1; CDR3aa: CASRTTSGLHNEQFF
j_gene: TRBJ1-1; v_gene: TRBV7-9; CDR3aa: CASSLQQGDTEAFF
j_gene: TRBJ2-3; v_gene: TRBV5-1; CDR3aa: CASSLLQGTSGTDTQYF
j_gene: TRBJ2-1; v_gene: TRBV18; CDR3aa: CASSPDLYNEQFF
j_gene: TRBJ2-7; v_gene: TRBV28; CDR3aa: CASSFRPSSGRYEQYF
j_gene: TRBJ1-3; v_gene: TRBV5-6; CDR3aa: CASSLQGTGNTIYF
j_gene: TRBJ2-5; v_gene: TRBV9; CDR3aa: CASSANVGGRSETQYF
j_gene: TRBJ2-2; v_gene: TRBV7-8; CDR3aa: CASSLGAGGELFF
j_gene: TRBJ2-1; v_gene: TRBV19; CDR3aa: CASSRTGVGQFF
j_gene: TRBJ2-7; v_gene: TRBV20-1; CDR3aa: CSATPAGANEQYF
j_gene: TRBJ2-3; v_gene: TRBV20-1; CDR3aa: CSAYSLGLPADTQYF
j_gene: TRBJ2-7; v_gene: TRBV7-9; CDR3aa: CASSLRGTSGRAYEQYF
j_gene: TRBJ2-2; v_gene: TRBV3-1; CDR3aa: CASSRRTSGRPGELFF
j_gene: TRBJ2-7; v_gene: TRBV7-9; CDR3aa: CASSHLRQGENYEQYF
j_gene: TRBJ2-2; v_gene: TRBV2; CDR3aa: CASSTPGLQYTGELFF
j_gene: TRBJ1-2; v_gene: TRBV25-1; CDR3aa: CASSSLGPGNYGYTF
j_gene: TRBJ2-5; v_gene: TRBV20-1; CDR3aa: CSAGPGDKQETQYF
j_gene: TRBJ2-5; v_gene: TRBV20-1; CDR3aa: CSAIQGGRETQYF
j_gene: TRBJ2-3; v_gene: TRBV7-2; CDR3aa: CASSSQTSGTDTQYF